One sample yielded the 18 T cell receptor beta chains listed below, sequenced in a study of T cells after yellow fever vaccination. MiXCR, run by TCRdb on the 5' RACE reads, gives a single entry per CDR3 protein. Counted here are some 350,000 distinct CDR3 sequences, more than 5.5% occurring once; the ten biggest clones make up roughly 15%. Sample: PBMCs, taken 5 days after the yellow fever booster vaccination. Receptors were obtained from a young man who received the YFV17D yellow fever vaccine.

In its sample, this clonotype was seen many times. The chain joins TRBV10-3 to TRBJ1-5; TRBD1 is a possible D gene (5 bases). Per the germline V gene, CDR1 is ENHRY and CDR2 is SYGVKD. V lost 6 bases and J lost 1, with 7 bases in between. The CDR3 is made up of 13 amino acids. This CDR3 is CAIRGGSNQPQHF. In DNA, the CDR3 is TGTGCCATCAGGGGGGGAAGCAATCAGCCCCAGCATTTT.

This clonotype came up many times. V gene TRBV7-2 combines with J gene TRBJ2-7; the match to TRBD1 covers 7 bases. This CDR3 is built from 12 residues. V was clipped by 8 bases and J by 5 bases; unmatched bases: 6. CDR1 and CDR2 (germline): SGHTA, FQGNSA. CDR3 sequence reads: CASAGTADEQYF. In DNA form, the CDR3 reads TGTGCCAGCGCCGGGACAGCCGACGAGCAGTACTTC. Full variable domain (remainder filled in from reference TRBV7-2 and TRBJ2-7): GAGVSQSPSNKVTEKGKDVELRCDPISGHTALYWYRQSLGQGLEFLIYFQGNSAPDKSGLPSDRFSAERTGGSVSTLTIQRTQQEDSAVYLCASAGTADEQYFGPGTRLTVT.

This clonotype was detected a few times. The chain carries TRBV6-4 and TRBJ2-1; 10 bases are a match to TRBD1. CDR3 length equals 19 residues. Germline lookup yields CDR1 MRHNA and CDR2 SNTAGT. V shed 8 bases and J 6 bases; nucleotides not matched to a gene: 22. Written as DNA, the CDR3 is TGTGCCAGCCCGCTGATACCGGGACAGGGGCGCGTGTTGGGCAATGAGCAGTTCTTC. Its translation: CASPLIPGQGRVLGNEQFF.

Only a few counts were recorded for this clonotype. V and J are TRBV5-5 and TRBJ2-3, with TRBD2 matching 7 bases. Trimming cost V 6 bases and J 3 bases; bases outside gene matches: 16. The V gene's germline CDR1 is SGHKS and CDR2 YYEKEE (reference sequence). The CDR3 runs to 17 residues. The DNA of the CDR3 is TGTGCCAGCACTCTTAGCGGGCGGGGCCTTGGTACAGATACGCAGTATTTT. The encoded protein is CASTLSGRGLGTDTQYF.

In this sample, this clonotype turned up many times. V and J are TRBV28 and TRBJ2-1, with D tentatively TRBD1 (6 bases). Germline V CDR1 and CDR2: MDHEN, SYDVKM. The ends were cut back, 7 bases at V and 9 bases at J, with 13 bases in the middle. This CDR3 is built from 12 residues. CDR3 amino acids: CASKTIGGEQFF. The CDR3 nucleotides are TGTGCCAGCAAGACAATAGGGGGTGAGCAGTTCTTC.

Concerning this clonotype itself: This may arise from a read error, as a much more abundant clone is one base away. The J gene is TRBJ2-1, the V gene TRBV6-5, with 7 bases identical to TRBD2. Germline-derived CDR1 and CDR2 are MNHEY and SVGAGI. The CDR3 is 14 amino acids. As DNA, the CDR3 is TGTACCAGCAGTTACCCTGGGACTAACAATGAGCAGTTCTTC. It translates to CTSSYPGTNNEQFF.

This clonotype was counted between two and nine times. The chain employs TRBV20-1 and TRBJ2-3, with 10 nucleotides matching TRBD2. In germline, CDR1 is DFQATT, CDR2 SNEGSKA (reference sequence). This CDR3 has 16 amino acids. V shed 6 bases, J shed 5 bases, and the junction held 14 bases outside the gene matches. The CDR3 here is CSAPGHSGRQGDTQYF. CDR3 nucleotides: TGCAGTGCACCCGGCCATAGCGGGAGGCAAGGAGATACGCAGTATTTT.

Only a few counts were recorded for this clonotype. The chain links TRBV20-1 to TRBJ1-1, with no clear D. The CDR3 contains 15 residues. Germline V gives CDR1 DFQATT, CDR2 SNEGSKA (reference sequence). Between the trimmed V and J ends, which lost 0 bases and 0 bases, there was a span of 11 bases. CDR3 residues: CSARDWTTMNTEAFF. The CDR3 DNA reads TGCAGTGCTAGAGATTGGACTACGATGAACACTGAAGCTTTCTTT.

This clonotype appeared a few times. The chain recombines TRBV19 with TRBJ2-1; D is uncertain. This CDR3 comprises 13 residues. Germline assignment: CDR1 LNHDA and CDR2 SQIVND (reference sequence). Trimming took 0 bases from V and 10 from J, leaving 10 bases between them. The CDR3 sequence is CASSIDSGGEQFF. CDR3 coding DNA: TGTGCCAGTAGTATAGATTCGGGCGGCGAGCAGTTCTTC.

This clonotype was seen at least ten times. V usage is TRBV6-5 and J usage is TRBJ2-1, with 7 positions matching TRBD1. Losses at the gene ends were 2 bases for V and 6 bases for J; bases not matched to a gene: 7. Per germline, CDR1 MNHEY and CDR2 SVGAGI. This CDR3 region has 15 residues. This CDR3 reads CASSYGSTGANEQFF. DNA for the CDR3: TGTGCCAGCAGTTACGGCTCCACAGGGGCCAATGAGCAGTTCTTC.

Only a few counts were recorded for this clonotype. V and J are TRBV21-1 and TRBJ2-7; the table assigns TRBD1, which was not confirmed against the DNA. TRBV21-1 is shown as a pseudogene. The CDR3 runs 18 residues. CDR3 residues: CASSKYASAAYRAYEQYF. For the CDR3, the DNA is TGTGCCAGCAGCAAATACGCGTCAGCCGCCTACAGGGCCTACGAGCAGTACTTC.

V and J are TRBV5-1 and TRBJ2-7; TRBD1 aligns across 11 bases. CDR1 and CDR2 from the germline V gene are SGHRS and YFSETQ. Losses at the gene ends were 4 bases for V and 2 bases for J; bases not matched to a gene: 5. The length of the CDR3 is 15 residues. The DNA for the CDR3 is TGCGCCAGCAGCGCTGGGACAGGGGGTACCTACGAGCAGTACTTC. Translating it yields CASSAGTGGTYEQYF.

The chain combines TRBV29-1 with TRBJ2-3; TRBD2 aligns across 9 bases. Germline V gives CDR1 SQVTM, CDR2 ANQGSEA. CDR3 length: 16 residues. V trimming: 6 bases; J trimming: 3 bases; junction bases outside the gene matches: 13. This CDR3 reads CSVRGSREGRTDTQYF. The CDR3 region has the DNA TGCAGCGTGAGAGGGTCGCGGGAGGGCAGGACAGATACGCAGTATTTT.

V is TRBV7-8 and J is TRBJ1-5; no reliable D call. Germline V gene data show CDR1 as SGHVS and CDR2 as FQNEAQ. The CDR3 is made up of 14 amino acids. Trimming took off 1 base at V and 4 bases at J, with 8 bases between the two ends. CDR3 nucleotides: TGTGCCAGCAGCTTAGATGTCAGAAATCAGCCCCAGCATTTT. Amino acids: CASSLDVRNQPQHF.

The chain employs TRBV7-9 and TRBJ2-1; 8 nucleotides agree with TRBD2. The CDR3 has 14 amino acids. V shed 11 bases, J shed 8 bases, and the junction held 14 bases outside the gene matches. Germline V gene sequence: CDR1 SEHNR, CDR2 FQNEAQ (reference sequence). The CDR3 nucleotides are TGTGCCCTCACTCCGACTAGCGAGAACTATGAGCAGTTCTTC. Translation: CALTPTSENYEQFF.

This clonotype showed up just a few times. The genes are TRBV19 and TRBJ2-1; 10 positions agree with TRBD2. The V gene's germline CDR1 is LNHDA and CDR2 SQIVND (reference sequence). The CDR3 loop spans 15 amino acids. After removal of 6 bases from V and 8 bases from J, the junction contained 10 bases not matched to a gene. CDR3 residues: CASSSSGSWYDEQFF. In DNA, the CDR3 is TGTGCCAGTAGCTCTAGCGGGAGCTGGTATGATGAGCAGTTCTTC.

In its sample, this clonotype was seen a few times. The gene calls are TRBV9 and TRBJ2-7; no definite D call. Germline CDR1 SGDLS, CDR2 YYNGEE. The V and J ends lost 0 bases and 2 bases respectively, with 9 bases between them. CDR3 length: 14 amino acids. CDR3 sequence: CASSVAPNPYEQYF. The CDR3 DNA reads TGTGCCAGCAGCGTAGCTCCAAACCCCTACGAGCAGTACTTC.

This clonotype was detected a few times. The V call is TRBV29-1, the J call TRBJ2-2; no firm D call. Between the trimmed V and J ends, which lost 6 bases and 7 bases, there was a span of 12 bases. Germline V CDR1 and CDR2: SQVTM, ANQGSEA. This CDR3 contains 12 residues. CDR3 in amino acids: CSVSAGVGELFF. CDR3 nucleotides: TGCAGCGTCTCCGCTGGGGTCGGGGAGCTGTTTTTT.